The 21 T cell receptor beta chains below were found in one sample sequenced in a study of blood T cells in healthy people across ages (dated by TCRdb to 2015 to 2017). Library generation was performed with 5' RACE. The sample was run on an Illumina HiSeq 2500. A second PCR of about 7 to 12 cycles was performed with a sample-barcoded 5' primer and a J-beta primer mix. TCRdb trimmed public reads at Q25 via fastp, called clones via MiXCR and kept in-frame beta chains. Each entry is one CDR3 protein sequence, shown with its most common DNA and genes. The sample table holds hundreds of thousands of distinct CDR3 sequences, of which about 30% were seen once. Together, the top ten hold roughly 14% of the sample. The sample taken for sequencing was blood. The receptors were gathered from a woman over 75 in good health.

This clonotype was counted between two and nine times. One junction end disagrees with the germline gene, perhaps due to a read error. V usage is TRBV7-2 and J usage is TRBJ1-2, with 7 nucleotides matching TRBD1. The CDR3 totals 13 residues. Germline-derived CDR1 and CDR2 are SGHTA and FQGNSA. The CDR3 DNA reads as TGTGCCAGCAGCCCGGACAGGACCTATGGCCACACCTTC. Translation gives CASSPDRTYGHTF.

The CDR3 here is CASSGTGGSGQPQHF. CDR3 nucleotide sequence: TGTGCCAGCAGTGGGACAGGGGGCTCTGGACAGCCCCAGCATTTT. This rearrangement joins TRBV6-2 or TRBV6-3 to TRBJ1-5, with TRBD1 matching 12 bases. The CDR3 contains 15 residues. The trim removed 5 bases at V and 7 bases at J, leaving 6 bases unmatched. Germline CDR1 MNHEY, CDR2 SVGEGT.

This clonotype was seen only a few times. A read error may explain this, as a much larger clone is one base away. The CDR3 DNA sequence: TGCGCCAGCAGCCAAGATGTCGGGGGCGATGAGCAGTACTTC. Translating gives CASSQDVGGDEQYF. The chain links TRBV4-3 to TRBJ2-5; perhaps D is TRBD1 or TRBD2 (6 bases each). V was shortened by 0 bases and J by 11 bases, with 16 bases between the two germline ends. The CDR3 spans 14 residues. CDR1 is LGHNA, CDR2 YSLEER, per germline.

The rearrangement uses TRBV15 and TRBJ2-7; possibly TRBD2 for D (7 bases). V gave up 1 base and J gave up 7 bases, with 17 bases separating them. The CDR3 sequence is 15 residues long. Germline V gives CDR1 LNHNV, CDR2 YYDKDF (reference sequence). CDR3 protein: CATSRGDKGEGEQYF. The CDR3 DNA sequence: TGTGCCACCAGCAGAGGAGACAAGGGGGAGGGTGAGCAGTACTTC.

This clonotype was recorded only once. This may arise from a read error, as a much more abundant clone is one base away. V and J are TRBV6-1 and TRBJ2-1; 8 nucleotides line up with TRBD2. The CDR3 extends over 13 amino acids. The V gene end was trimmed by 6 bases and the J gene end by 11 bases; junction bases not matched to a gene: 9. Germline-derived CDR1 and CDR2 are MNHNS and SASEGT. The CDR3 region is CASRVCTSGKQFF. Here the CDR3 DNA reads TGTGCCAGCAGGGTGTGCACTAGCGGCAAGCAGTTCTTC.

On this clonotype itself: A much larger clone is a single base away; this may be a read error. V is TRBV6-5 and J is TRBJ1-4; tentative D call: TRBD1 (6 bases). CDR3 size: 15 residues. Germline loops: CDR1 MNHEY, CDR2 SVGAGI. The CDR3 loop reads CAGSSQGTPNEKLFF. The CDR3 nucleotides are TGTGCCGGCAGCTCTCAGGGGACGCCTAATGAAAAACTGTTTTTT.

This clonotype turned up a few times. This chain connects TRBV7-2 to TRBJ2-7; 11 bases agree with TRBD2. This CDR3 is 15 amino acids long. Per germline, CDR1 SGHTA and CDR2 FQGNSA. V dropped 5 bases and J dropped 5; count of bases not matched to a gene: 8. Here the CDR3 DNA reads TGTGCCAGCAGCCAACTAGCGGGAGAAGGCCACGAGCAGTACTTC. It encodes CASSQLAGEGHEQYF.

This clonotype was observed many times. The chain uses TRBV29-1 and TRBJ1-1; the match to TRBD1 covers 11 bases. This CDR3 has 12 amino acids. V dropped 7 bases and J dropped 10; count of bases not matched to a gene: 8. CDR1 is SQVTM and CDR2 is ANQGSEA in the germline V gene. The CDR3 sequence is CSALGQGAVAFF. For the CDR3, the DNA is TGCAGCGCCTTAGGACAGGGGGCTGTAGCTTTCTTT.

This clonotype has more than one count but fewer than ten. The chain carries TRBV28 and TRBJ1-4; D call uncertain. The CDR3 sequence is 14 residues long. With 6 bases removed from V and 6 bases from J, the gap between germline ends came to 14 bases. CDR1 is MDHEN, CDR2 SYDVKM, per germline. The CDR3 DNA reads as TGTGCCAGCAGCCTCCCCGGAGCGTATGAAAAACTGTTTTTT. Translation gives CASSLPGAYEKLFF.

This clonotype was detected many times. This chain uses TRBV29-1 with TRBJ2-7; the match to TRBD1 covers 7 bases. Germline lookup yields CDR1 SQVTM and CDR2 ANQGSEA. This CDR3 contains 13 residues. V dropped 3 bases and J dropped 6; count of bases not matched to a gene: 8. The CDR3 DNA sequence: TGCAGCGTTGATGAGGGGGCAATAAGCGAGCAGTACTTC. Its translation: CSVDEGAISEQYF.

Comment on this clonotype: This may come from a read error, since a much larger clone is one base off. The chain couples TRBV28 to TRBJ2-1; D might be TRBD2 (7 bases). TRBJ2-7 matches the DNA end more closely, so the J call is doubtful. The CDR3 covers 15 residues. In germline, CDR1 is MDHEN, CDR2 SYDVKM. The CDR3 DNA follows: TGTGCCAGCAGCCGGGGGCGGGGGAGCCCCTACGAGCAGTACTTC. Encoded protein: CASSRGRGSPYEQYF.

In the case of this clonotype: This may arise from a read error, as a much more abundant clone is one base away. The CDR3 sequence: CSARGRVRSEQYF. CDR3 DNA sequence: TGCAGTGCTAGAGGACGGGTTCGGAGCGAGCAGTACTTC. The chain uses TRBV20-1 and TRBJ2-4; unclear D gene. The J call is in doubt because the DNA end fits TRBJ2-7 better. Germline values: CDR1 DFQATT, CDR2 SNEGSKA (reference sequence). This CDR3 is 13 amino acids long.

This clonotype showed up just a few times. The junction does not match germline at one end; this may be a read error. V is TRBV2 and J is TRBJ2-3, with D maybe TRBD2 (5 bases). CDR1 and CDR2 (germline): SNHLY, FYNNEI. The CDR3 extends over 14 amino acids. This chain's CDR3 is CVSRTGKRADTQYF. The CDR3 DNA is TGTGTCAGCAGAACGGGGAAGAGGGCAGATACGCAGTATTTT.

A remark on this clonotype: This may arise from a read error, as a much more abundant clone is one base away. The chain couples TRBV20-1 to TRBJ2-5; D is ambiguous. This CDR3 region has 12 residues. Trimming left V 0 bases short and J 0 bases short, with 2 bases between. Germline CDR1 and CDR2: DFQATT and SNEGSKA (reference sequence). The CDR3 sequence is CSARDYQETQYF. Here the CDR3 DNA reads TGCAGTGCTAGAGATTACCAAGAGACCCAGTACTTC.

About this clonotype itself: Compared with germline, one end of the junction differs, possibly owing to a read error. DNA of the CDR3: TGCACCAGCACCCAAAACGCTGGGGCCAACGTCCTGACTTTC. Its translation is CTSTQNAGANVLTF. The V gene is TRBV5-1, the J gene TRBJ2-6; D remains unclear. The CDR3 covers 14 residues. Looked up from germline, CDR1 is SGHRS and CDR2 is YFSETQ.

With respect to this clonotype: This may arise from a read error, as a much more abundant clone is one base away. V usage is TRBV12-3 or TRBV12-4 and J usage is TRBJ1-2; 7 bases fit TRBD1. The CDR3 spans 14 residues. CDR3 sequence: CASSLGEGAHGCTF. The CDR3 region has the DNA TGTGCCAGCAGTTTAGGGGAGGGGGCGCATGGCTGCACCTTC.

This clonotype was recorded many times. The chain employs TRBV6-5 and TRBJ2-3, with D tentatively TRBD2 (5 bases). This CDR3 contains 14 residues. Trimming left V 4 bases short and J 2 bases short, with 10 bases between. Per germline, CDR1 MNHEY and CDR2 SVGAGI. CDR3 DNA: TGTGCCAGCAGTTTGGTCGGGATCACAGATACGCAGTATTTT. This encodes CASSLVGITDTQYF.

This clonotype showed up many times. The chain links TRBV20-1 to TRBJ1-2; D is possibly TRBD1 (6 bases). The CDR3 spans 14 residues. Germline V gene data show CDR1 as DFQATT and CDR2 as SNEGSKA (reference sequence). V was cut by 6 bases and J by 6 bases, with 20 bases left in between. The CDR3 reads CSASRGGWVNGYTF. CDR3 sequence (DNA): TGCAGTGCCTCCAGAGGGGGGTGGGTAAATGGCTACACCTTC.

This clonotype was counted at least ten times. V usage is TRBV10-3 and J usage is TRBJ2-3, with TRBD2 matching over 10 bases. Germline-derived CDR1 and CDR2 are ENHRY and SYGVKD. This CDR3 has 17 amino acids. The junction had 13 bases not matched to a gene; V was cut back by 4 bases and J by 6 bases. The CDR3 DNA reads as TGTGCCATCAGTGCGACACTAGCGGGGACCCCTTTGGATACGCAGTATTTT. It specifies CAISATLAGTPLDTQYF.

The J gene is TRBJ2-5, the V gene TRBV5-1, with D uncertain. The V end lost 4 bases, the J end lost 2 bases, and 12 bases lay between the germline ends. The V gene's germline CDR1 is SGHRS and CDR2 YFSETQ. The length of the CDR3 is 14 residues. In nucleotides, the CDR3 is TGCGCCAGCAGCGTAAGGGATCTTCAAGAGACCCAGTACTTC. Protein sequence: CASSVRDLQETQYF.

The sample holds many counts of this clonotype. This chain connects TRBV5-1 to TRBJ2-5, with D perhaps TRBD1 (6 bases). From germline, CDR1 is SGHRS and CDR2 YFSETQ. Trimming shortened V by 2 bases and J by 1 base, and 15 bases separated the two germline ends. This CDR3 has 16 amino acids. Written as DNA, the CDR3 is TGCGCCAGCAGCTTCGGTTGGTTGGACAGCCAAGAGACCCAGTACTTC. This translates into CASSFGWLDSQETQYF.